This TCR beta chain is drawn from a study of cytomegalovirus exposure and HLA in healthy donors listed by TCRdb under 2017. At the level of the whole study: An earlier analysis of approximately 640 of the donors reported approximately 300 Gb of sequence data and around 110 million unique TCR beta sequences from 150 million to 200 million T cells. An early release that covered roughly 600 HLA-typed donors contained 300 to 350 gigabases of sequencing data and approximately 85 million unique TCR sequences. Of the approximately 370 genotyped donors, 65% to 90% were placed in the genetic ancestry cluster associated with self-reported Caucasian donors. The study was designed to test whether signatures of past pathogen exposure could be identified by cataloging public T cell receptors. The T cell repertoires of under 700 subjects were profiled by immunosequencing and related to cytomegalovirus serostatus. In addition to the first cohort of hundreds of subjects, a separate validation cohort of approximately 130 different subjects was used. High-throughput TCR immunosequencing, statistical association of individual TCRs with disease status, and machine learning were combined to predict cytomegalovirus infection status. To study patterns of TCR occurrence, a later analysis re-analyzed previously published TCR beta repertoires from 666 donors and added high-resolution HLA genotyping. Rather than using new phenotypic data, the later analysis identified candidate immune exposures from TCR beta sequences and from how often those sequences occurred across donors. An earlier analysis of several hundred of the donors used high-throughput TCR beta sequencing to judge whether each TCR beta V gene segment behaved as functional or pseudogenic. Donor age, sex, ethnicity and CMV serostatus were collected together with the repertoire data. A later genetic analysis took genome-wide SNP genotypes for about 55% of the roughly 670 donors and used that subset as a discovery cohort. Every repertoire in the discovery cohort had been generated on one and the same sequencing platform. HLA typing included class I and class II loci at four-digit resolution. The number of donors typed differed by locus, with 629-630 for A, B, C, DRB1 and DQB1, 522 for DQA1, about 610 for DPA1, and under 490 for DPB1. A handful of DR-DQ haplotypes were handled as single units for association and clustering because linkage in the cohort was strong. Among some 400 genotyped donors of the cohort, an average of around 240,000 unique TCR beta nucleotide sequences was sequenced per donor, of which about 20% were non-productive.

The paper's findings and limits, for the study overall: A later analysis associated about 18,000 TCR beta sequences with specific HLA alleles at a false discovery rate of 0.05. HLA typing was unavailable for some donors at each locus, so association tests used only the typed subset. The sequencing pipeline was judged likely to have produced a cluster of highly shared sequence variants as a technical artifact. The authors suggested that the approach could potentially be generalized to other disease states and immunological phenotypes. A later analysis found that HLA-associated TCR beta chains were more clonally expanded and had lower generation probabilities than equally common non-associated chains. In both the original and validation cohorts, the classifier was reported to diagnose cytomegalovirus status with high specificity and sensitivity. Some IMGT-functional V segments, including TRBV6-2 and TRBV6-3, could not be distinguished by the 87-base-pair reads and were therefore excluded. According to a later analysis, TCR association rates differed among HLA loci, with DRB1 alleles showing the most associated TCRs and HLA-C alleles showing the fewest. Only TCR beta chains were sequenced in this cohort, and the absence of alpha or paired-chain data limited detectable features. In the study, 150 to 200 TCR beta chains were listed as associated with cytomegalovirus. Most TCR sequences were seen in very few donors, while some public TCRs were found in many individuals. A later genetic analysis associated a missense DCLRE1C variant with V-gene and J-gene trimming of TCR beta chains, and an independent cohort replicated the association. Because counts were too low, around 17 rarely observed V segments, including chromosome 9 orphons, were left out of the earlier analysis of 587 of the donors. A later analysis reported that several top co-occurrence clusters appeared linked to parvovirus B19, influenza, CMV and Epstein-Barr virus. Correlated functional status among segregating V segments might reflect linkage disequilibrium, but an unknown experimental factor could not be ruled out. In a later genetic analysis, fewer N-insertions in productive TCRs were reported among donors in an Asian-associated ancestry cluster than the approximately 710-donor mean. In vitro tests confirmed that three of the cytomegalovirus-associated TCR beta chains recognize cytomegalovirus antigens. Most CMV-associated TCR beta chains appeared to be HLA-restricted in a later analysis, and the HLA associations seemed to be driven largely by CMV exposure. When HLA alleles, especially DR and DQ, strongly co-occurred, TCR associations were difficult to assign to individual alleles. For the cohort, immune exposure information was limited to CMV serostatus. Sequencing depth was assumed to be roughly uniform across donors in the presence/absence analyses, though that assumption may not hold. An earlier analysis of 587 of the donors showed that most TCR beta V segments appeared in productive rearrangements either about 87% or about 30% of the time, which broadly matched IMGT annotations. A further reported finding was that TCR beta sequences accurately predicted the HLA-A and HLA-B alleles for most subjects in the first cohort.

Details on this clone: Its antigen is currently not known. Base qualities are not at hand, and no much larger clone is one base apart.

Via the germline V gene, CDR1 is SGHTA and CDR2 FQGNSA. The V end loses 2 bases and the J end loses 8 bases, and a stretch of 16 bases separates them. Including cysteine and phenylalanine, the CDR3 has 15 amino acids. The DNA shown is the 45-base CDR3, in frame from base 1. Library method: the immunoSEQ multiplex PCR assay. The multiplex PCR relied on a mix of 60 forward primers for TCR Vbeta segments and 13 reverse primers for TCR Jbeta segments. Amplification of the CDR3 region of rearranged TCR beta genes was performed with a multiplex PCR assay on genomic DNA. Amplified TCR beta libraries were sequenced as 87-base-pair reads on the Illumina HiSeq System. The original pipeline was this. A later analysis counted around 72 million unique TCR beta chains across the 700 or so repertoires, and around 9.9 million of these chains were shared by at least two donors. To remove PCR and sequencing errors, raw reads were error-corrected and collapsed into unique sequences using a nearest-neighbor algorithm that merged closely related sequences. To assign V, D and J gene segments, CDR3 sequences were aligned to IMGT reference sequences. Each retained sequence needed at least a six-nucleotide match to both a V gene segment and a J gene segment. Rearrangements were classified as productive when the CDR3 lacked stop codons and remained in frame with V and J, and all other rearrangements were classified as non-productive. CDR3 was defined by IMGT convention, running from the second conserved V-encoded cysteine to the conserved J-encoded phenylalanine. Sequences without an unambiguous match to a single V gene segment were excluded from the earlier analysis of almost 600 of the donors. In an earlier analysis of approximately 500 of the donors, a V segment was called functional when productive rearrangements were above 56.7%, and segregating when the standard deviation between donors exceeded 5%. A statistical classification framework was built to diagnose cytomegalovirus status from the catalog of TCR beta chain sequences. A later analysis assigned V and J genes by comparing TCR nucleotide sequences with IMGT/GENE-DB human TR gene sequences. Using the TCRdist pipeline, a later analysis assigned CDR3 sequences along with most-parsimonious VDJ recombination scenarios. A later analysis defined each TCR beta chain by its CDR3 amino acid sequence plus V-gene family, and excluded reads lacking a unique V-gene family. As a way to deal with suspected cross-contamination and a sequencing artifact, a later analysis dropped under 600 nucleotide sequences that were highly shared and had low generation probability. In a later analysis, a clonal expansion index was calculated for each public chain from normalized within-repertoire ranks of inferred template counts. A later analysis computed generation probabilities with a VDJ recombination model fitted to out-of-frame rearrangements, and checked the results against IGoR. Hypergeometric tests were used in a later analysis to score TCR-TCR, TCR-HLA and TCR-CMV co-occurrence, with a repertoire-size bias correction applied to the TCR pairs. To estimate false discovery rates, a later analysis permuted the HLA or CMV assignments 20 times. In a later analysis, co-occurring TCRs were grouped with DBSCAN, and TCRdist sequence similarity was added when clustering was performed within HLA-allele-positive subsets. Co-occurrence clustering excluded repertoires with fewer than 30,000 or more than 120,000 public chains, plus five with anomalous nucleotide sharing. What TCRdb holds here is the immuneACCESS table cut down to in-frame rearrangements. Part of the clones is not present; checked against another copy, under half of the missing clones reflect an unresolved V gene, and the others are unexplained. The V and J calls and clone size come from that table; D and trimming were worked out from the DNA. The sample table lists about 170,000 clones, 76% of them with a count of one. The ten most abundant clones make up around 0.71% of the sample.

The cohort comprised hundreds of healthy bone marrow donors. At the time of sampling, all cohort members were nominally healthy, though unrecorded immune exposures were likely present. The donor was CMV seronegative and was included in the group of 352 seronegative cohort members. Each donor provided a peripheral blood sample, and peripheral blood mononuclear cells were used for TCR beta sequencing. The Qiagen DNeasy Blood Extraction Kit was used to extract genomic DNA from the blood cell samples. Here the chain combines TRBV7-2 and TRBJ2-1; possibly the D gene is TRBD2, per 7 matching bases. The sequence came from a female donor in good health and CMV-seronegative. Sequencing was performed on PBMCs. This receptor has the CDR3 CASSLFVGGRDEQFF. Read as DNA, the sequence is TGTGCCAGCAGCTTATTCGTGGGGGGGCGCGATGAGCAGTTCTTC.